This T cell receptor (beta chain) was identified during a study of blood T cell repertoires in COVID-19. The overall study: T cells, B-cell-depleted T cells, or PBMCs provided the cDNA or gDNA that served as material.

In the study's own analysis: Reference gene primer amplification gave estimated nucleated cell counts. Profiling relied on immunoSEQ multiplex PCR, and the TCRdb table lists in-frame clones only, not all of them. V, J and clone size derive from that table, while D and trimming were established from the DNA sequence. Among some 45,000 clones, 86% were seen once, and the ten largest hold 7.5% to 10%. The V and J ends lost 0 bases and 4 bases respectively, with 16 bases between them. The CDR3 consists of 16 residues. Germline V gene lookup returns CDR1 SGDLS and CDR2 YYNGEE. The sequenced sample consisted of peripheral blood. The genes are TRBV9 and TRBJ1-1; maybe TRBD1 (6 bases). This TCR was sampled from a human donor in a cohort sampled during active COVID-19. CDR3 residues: CASSVGISQGTTEAFF. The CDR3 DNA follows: TGTGCCAGCAGCGTAGGGATTTCACAGGGAACCACTGAAGCTTTCTTT.